The T cell receptor beta chain described here comes from a study of CD8 T cells in Susac syndrome. RNA in amounts of roughly 0.5 to 1 ug was reverse transcribed with random hexamers. TCRdb independently ran MiXCR on the immunoSEQ multiplex PCR reads; one entry per CDR3 protein. In the table there are 150,000 or so distinct CDR3 sequences, 92% of which are singletons. The CDR3 loop spans 16 amino acids. The germline V gene has CDR1 SNHLY and CDR2 FYNNEI. V lost 5 bases to trimming and J lost 5 bases; unmatched junction nucleotides: 12. The gene calls are TRBV2 and TRBJ1-1, with 9 bases identical to TRBD1. The sequence was collected from a human donor in good health. The source material was CD4+ T cells from PBMCs. CDR3 sequence reads: CASSLSGTGLATEAFF. The CDR3 nucleotides read TGTGCCAGCAGTTTATCCGGGACAGGGCTAGCAACTGAAGCTTTCTTT.